This T cell receptor (beta chain) was observed in a study of T cell responses to AZD1222 COVID-19 vaccine. At the level of the study: Second-dose schedules of about 4 or about 12 weeks were combined. Study outcomes and limitations: Recipients of two AZD1222 doses showed rising Spike-specific TCR breadth and depth. The donor group comprised mostly white British people and more females; the analysis possibly underestimated clonal diversity. CD4 TCRs covered the whole spike, strongest at regions 160-218 and 743-854.

The CDR3 spans 14 residues. Trimming removed 8 bases from V and 1 base from J, with 12 bases in between. Germline CDR1 SEHNR, CDR2 FQNEAQ (reference sequence). The repertoire was sequenced with immunoSEQ multiplex PCR; TCRdb's copy has only in-frame clones and lacks some. The sample lists about 120,000 clones, around 88% occurring once. About this clone: The antigen is not known.

The J gene is TRBJ1-3, the V gene TRBV7-9, with D uncertain. The receptor was derived from an adult in good health. Here the sequenced sample was peripheral blood, taken on day 0 of AZD1222 vaccination. The DNA for the CDR3 is TGTGCCAGCTCCGACAATCAGTCTGGAAACACCATATATTTT. Translation: CASSDNQSGNTIYF.